The rows below give T cell receptor beta chains drawn from one sample of a study of T cells in Graves' hyperthyroidism and ophthalmopathy. TCRdb reprocessed the multiplex PCR reads with MiXCR, giving one entry per CDR3 protein. The data show approximately 560,000 distinct CDR3 sequences, less than 20% seen once. Sequenced input: blood. These TCRs come from a woman younger than 45 with Graves' hyperthyroidism. Each CDR3 is given with its conserved first and last residue. Each record gives: V gene, CDR3 protein.

v_call: TRBV2; cdr3_aa: CASSVQTTGFYEQYF
v_call: TRBV20-1; cdr3_aa: CSAATGGNQPQHF
v_call: TRBV7-9; cdr3_aa: CASSNPLGTSPNTGELFF
v_call: TRBV9; cdr3_aa: CASSADREDFTDTQYF
v_call: TRBV4-3; cdr3_aa: CASSPGTFNNEQFF
v_call: TRBV24-1; cdr3_aa: CATSDLRGDTEAFF
v_call: TRBV6-5; cdr3_aa: CASSYSGQGEFSGNTIYF
v_call: TRBV30; cdr3_aa: CAWSEGYEQFF
v_call: TRBV14; cdr3_aa: CASSQEWGTSADNEQFF
v_call: TRBV28; cdr3_aa: CASSVPTSSQETQYF
v_call: TRBV5-1; cdr3_aa: CASSAGLVGEKLFF
v_call: TRBV7-9; cdr3_aa: CASSSPTLAGVNEQFF
v_call: TRBV7-2; cdr3_aa: CASSLNPRGLAEKGYEQYF
v_call: TRBV19; cdr3_aa: CASSRTSGRSAGELFF
v_call: TRBV20-1; cdr3_aa: CSAPAGREKLFF
v_call: TRBV7-2; cdr3_aa: CASSLGLAGEAQYF